Following are 25 T cell receptor beta chains from one sample sequenced in a study of cytomegalovirus exposure and HLA in healthy donors. PCR employed 60 Vbeta and 13 Jbeta primers. Measured with immunoSEQ multiplex PCR; TCRdb has only the in-frame clones, and not every one. The table has under 200,000 clones, around 75% seen once; the top ten hold 2.5%. The sequencing sample was made of PBMCs. These receptors originate from a female donor in good health and CMV-seronegative.

This sequence joins TRBV7-8 and TRBJ2-7; D remains ambiguous. Germline loops: CDR1 SGHVS, CDR2 FQNEAQ. This CDR3 contains 14 residues. V was pared by 2 bases and J by 6 bases, with 14 bases between. The CDR3 region is CASSLSNVASEQYF. CDR3 bases: TGTGCCAGCAGCTTATCGAATGTGGCCAGCGAGCAGTACTTC.

The genes are TRBV27 and TRBJ2-3, with 8 bases lining up with TRBD1. The CDR3 sequence is 14 residues long. J lost 5 bases, V lost 7 bases, and 8 bases had no gene match. Looked up from germline, CDR1 is MNHEY and CDR2 is SMNVEV (reference sequence). For the CDR3, the DNA is TGTGCCAGCAACACCAGGGGGCCGCTAGATACGCAGTATTTT. Its translation is CASNTRGPLDTQYF.

The V call is TRBV27, the J call TRBJ2-7; 7 nucleotides agree with TRBD1. CDR3 length equals 13 residues. CDR1 is MNHEY, CDR2 SMNVEV, per germline (reference sequence). V was clipped by 5 bases and J by 2 bases; unmatched bases: 3. In DNA form, the CDR3 reads TGTGCCAGCAGTCGGACAGGTCCCTACGAGCAGTACTTC. It yields the protein CASSRTGPYEQYF.

The chain couples TRBV5-6 to TRBJ2-5; possible D gene TRBD2, 5 bases. The CDR3 totals 14 residues. The V gene lost 4 bases and the J gene lost 4 bases, with 14 bases spanning the gap. Germline CDR1 SGHDT, CDR2 YYEEEE. DNA for the CDR3: TGTGCCAGCAGCCCACCCCGGGGTGGAGAGACCCAGTACTTC. Translating it yields CASSPPRGGETQYF.

The chain links TRBV7-2 to TRBJ2-3; tentative D call: TRBD2 (5 bases). Germline V gene lookup returns CDR1 SGHTA and CDR2 FQGNSA. Trimming pared 7 bases from V and 2 bases from J, leaving 16 bases between. This CDR3 has 15 amino acids. CDR3 nucleotides: TGTGCCAGCACCTCGGGCAGCGGCTACACAGATACGCAGTATTTT. This sequence encodes CASTSGSGYTDTQYF.

The V and J genes are TRBV6-6 and TRBJ2-5, with 8 bases matching TRBD1. The end of the DNA aligns better with TRBJ2-7, so the J call may be wrong. The CDR3 has 13 residues. The germline V gene has CDR1 MNHNY and CDR2 SVGAGI (reference sequence). The DNA for the CDR3 is TGTGCCAGCACCGGGACAGGCTTCTACGAGCAGTACTTC. Translated: CASTGTGFYEQYF.

This rearrangement joins TRBV6-6 to TRBJ1-6; D remains unclear. The CDR3 totals 16 residues. In germline, CDR1 is MNHNY, CDR2 SVGAGI (reference sequence). Trimming cost V 6 bases and J 7 bases, with 19 bases left between them. In nucleotides, the CDR3 is TGTGCCAGCAGCAGAGAGGCCTCCCCACTCAATTCACCCCTCCACTTT. It specifies CASSREASPLNSPLHF.

The V call is TRBV15, the J call TRBJ1-1; D is possibly TRBD1 (6 bases). Per the germline V gene, CDR1 is LNHNV and CDR2 is YYDKDF (reference sequence). This CDR3 comprises 16 residues. Between the trimmed V and J ends, which lost 1 base and 1 base, there was a span of 13 bases. The CDR3 spells CATSRGLQGSNTEAFF. The CDR3 DNA is TGTGCCACCAGCAGAGGTCTCCAGGGGTCGAACACTGAAGCTTTCTTT. Full variable domain (rest looked up from reference TRBV15 and TRBJ1-1): DAMVIQNPRYQVTQFGKPVTLSCSQTLNHNVMYWYQQKSSQAPKLLFHYYDKDFNNEADTPDNFQSRRPNTSFCFLDIRSPGLGDTAMYLCATSRGLQGSNTEAFFGQGTRLTVV.

This rearrangement joins TRBV4-3 to TRBJ2-2, with TRBD1 identical over 9 bases. Trimming took 1 base from V and 7 from J; bases not matched to a gene: 7. Germline V gene data show CDR1 as LGHNA and CDR2 as YSLEER. This CDR3 spans 16 amino acids. The CDR3 loop is CASSQALQGAGGELFF. The CDR3 DNA sequence: TGCGCCAGCAGCCAAGCCCTACAGGGGGCTGGCGGGGAGCTGTTTTTT.

J is TRBJ1-4 and V is TRBV5-1; 8 bases align to TRBD1. Germline lookup yields CDR1 SGHRS and CDR2 YFSETQ. V was clipped by 5 bases and J by 3 bases; unmatched bases: 6. CDR3 length: 15 residues. The chain's CDR3 is CASRPGGRANEKLFF. In DNA, the CDR3 is TGCGCCAGCAGACCAGGGGGCCGGGCTAATGAAAAACTGTTTTTT.

The rearrangement uses TRBV9 and TRBJ1-1; D call uncertain. With 0 bases removed from V and 2 bases from J, the gap between germline ends came to 11 bases. Germline V gene lookup returns CDR1 SGDLS and CDR2 YYNGEE. This CDR3 has 15 residues. This CDR3 is CASSVGGGFNTEAFF. Written as DNA, the CDR3 is TGTGCCAGCAGCGTAGGGGGAGGGTTTAACACTGAAGCTTTCTTT.

The chain carries TRBV28 and TRBJ2-7, with a weak D call TRBD2 (6 bases). The CDR3 contains 14 residues. Between the trimmed V and J ends, which lost 4 bases and 3 bases, there was a span of 13 bases. CDR1 is MDHEN and CDR2 is SYDVKM in the germline V gene. The DNA for the CDR3 is TGTGCCAGCAGTTCCACCGGGAGTAACTACGAGCAGTACTTC. As protein: CASSSTGSNYEQYF.

This clone has more than one count but fewer than ten. The genes are TRBV7-9 and TRBJ1-1; TRBD1 aligns across 7 bases. V shed 1 base and J 0 bases; nucleotides not matched to a gene: 8. Germline assignment: CDR1 SEHNR and CDR2 FQNEAQ (reference sequence). The CDR3 loop spans 17 amino acids. This CDR3 reads CASSLGRGTNMNTEAFF. The CDR3 coding sequence is TGTGCCAGCAGCTTAGGCAGGGGGACAAATATGAACACTGAAGCTTTCTTT. The variable domain in full, completed from reference TRBV7-9 and TRBJ1-1, reads DTGVSQNPRHKITKRGQNVTFRCDPISEHNRLYWYRQTLGQGPEFLTYFQNEAQLEKSRLLSDRFSAERPKGSFSTLEIQRTEQGDSAMYLCASSLGRGTNMNTEAFFGQGTRLTVV.

The rearrangement links TRBV7-2 to TRBJ2-5; TRBD2 matches 10 bases. This CDR3 comprises 15 residues. The germline V gene encodes CDR1 SGHTA and CDR2 FQGNSA. Trimming at V came to 3 bases and at J to 5 bases, leaving 6 bases not matched to a gene. CDR3 DNA: TGTGCCAGCAGCTTCCAAGCGGGAGGGTGGGAGACCCAGTACTTC. Translation: CASSFQAGGWETQYF.

This chain uses TRBV4-3 with TRBJ1-3, with unresolved D. The CDR3 contains 16 residues. Germline values: CDR1 LGHNA, CDR2 YSLEER. The V end lost 0 bases, the J end lost 4 bases, and 13 bases lay between the germline ends. CDR3 sequence: CASSQDSRGTGNTIYF. The CDR3 nucleotides read TGCGCCAGCAGCCAAGATTCGCGAGGTACCGGAAACACCATATATTTT.

The gene calls are TRBV2 and TRBJ1-4; TRBD1 might be the D (6 bases). Germline V gives CDR1 SNHLY, CDR2 FYNNEI. The V and J ends lost 1 base and 6 bases respectively, with 12 bases between them. This CDR3 contains 15 residues. For the CDR3, the DNA is TGTGCCAGCAGTGAAGACAGGGCGGGGGATGAAAAACTGTTTTTT. It codes for CASSEDRAGDEKLFF.

This clone was found once. The CDR3 loop is CASSLNSLAGEQYF. The CDR3 nucleotides are TGTGCCAGCAGTTTAAACAGCCTCGCTGGGGAGCAGTACTTC. The chain couples TRBV27 to TRBJ2-7; no definite D call. Trimming left V 2 bases short and J 7 bases short, with 15 bases between. Germline V gene data show CDR1 as MNHEY and CDR2 as SMNVEV (reference sequence). The CDR3 spans 14 residues.

The chain is built from TRBV7-2 and TRBJ1-1, with 9 bases lining up with TRBD1. Trimming at V came to 3 bases and at J to 4 bases, leaving 6 bases not matched to a gene. Germline V gives CDR1 SGHTA, CDR2 FQGNSA. The CDR3 covers 15 residues. The CDR3 DNA sequence: TGTGCCAGCAGCTTGGACAGGGGCTTGGGCACTGAAGCTTTCTTT. Translation: CASSLDRGLGTEAFF.

The genes are TRBV18 and TRBJ2-7, with D possibly matching TRBD2 (6 bases). The CDR3 is 12 amino acids. Germline V gives CDR1 KGHSH, CDR2 LQKENI. Trimming left V 5 bases short and J 5 bases short, with 10 bases between. CDR3 protein: CASSLSSDEQYF. DNA for the CDR3: TGTGCCAGCTCATTATCTAGCGACGAGCAGTACTTC.

This chain links TRBV7-2 with TRBJ2-7; possibly TRBD1 for D (5 bases). The V end was cut by 5 bases, the J end by 4 bases, with 9 bases between. The germline V gene has CDR1 SGHTA and CDR2 FQGNSA. The CDR3 covers 12 residues. The CDR3 DNA reads as TGTGCCAGCAGCGCGAACAGGTACGAGCAGTACTTC. The encoded protein is CASSANRYEQYF.

The chain couples TRBV19 to TRBJ2-7; D is uncertain. The CDR3 length is 13 residues. Trimming took off 5 bases at V and 6 bases at J, with 14 bases between the two ends. From germline, CDR1 is LNHDA and CDR2 SQIVND (reference sequence). The CDR3 loop reads CASSPRLFSEQYF. CDR3 in DNA: TGTGCCAGTAGTCCAAGACTCTTCTCCGAGCAGTACTTC.

The rearrangement uses TRBV11-2 and TRBJ2-7; D possibly corresponds to TRBD2 (6 bases). The CDR3 totals 14 residues. Germline values: CDR1 SGHAT, CDR2 FQNNGV. V lost 3 bases and J 2 bases, leaving 11 bases between the germline ends. CDR3 sequence (DNA): TGTGCCAGCAGCTTCGGAGGGGTGGCCTACGAGCAGTACTTC. This codes for CASSFGGVAYEQYF.

This rearrangement joins TRBV19 to TRBJ2-5; tentative D call: TRBD1 (6 bases). Trimming took off 9 bases at V and 0 bases at J, with 11 bases between the two ends. There are 13 residues in the CDR3. Per germline, CDR1 LNHDA and CDR2 SQIVND (reference sequence). The CDR3 bases are TGTGCCAGCAAAGACAGGAACCAAGAGACCCAGTACTTC. Protein product: CASKDRNQETQYF.

CDR3 bases: TGTGCCAGCAGCTTACCCGGTTCAGGCTACACCTTC. Its translation is CASSLPGSGYTF. The chain links TRBV11-1 to TRBJ1-2, with no clear D. The germline V and J ends were trimmed by 2 bases and 8 bases, with 9 bases remaining between them. Germline V gene sequence: CDR1 SGHAT, CDR2 FQDESV (reference sequence). This CDR3 is built from 12 residues. The full variable domain, its missing parts supplied by reference TRBV11-1 and TRBJ1-2, is EAEVAQSPRYKITEKSQAVAFWCDPISGHATLYWYRQILGQGPELLVQFQDESVVDDSQLPKDRFSAERLKGVDSTLKIQPAELGDSAMYLCASSLPGSGYTFGSGTRLTVV.

The chain is built from TRBV6-6 and TRBJ2-1; TRBD1 is a possible D gene (7 bases). V was clipped by 6 bases and J by 1 base, with 13 bases between them. The CDR3 loop spans 15 amino acids. CDR1 is MNHNY, CDR2 SVGAGI, per germline (reference sequence). The CDR3, as DNA: TGTGCCAGCAGACGCTCAGGGGGGTCCTACAATGAGCAGTTCTTC. It encodes CASRRSGGSYNEQFF.